Following are 9 T cell receptor beta chains from one sample sequenced in a study of post-analysis software for immune sequencing data. Prepared libraries of TCR beta cDNA carried unique molecular identifiers. A single record per CDR3 protein comes from TCRdb applying MiXCR to the PCR reads. The sample lists 750,000 to 900,000 distinct CDR3 sequences; around 46% were seen once. Their recognized antigens are unknown. General study results and limits: Five TRBV segments were significantly more frequent in patients than in controls. TRBV5-6, TRBV5-1 and TRBV20-1 were among these segments.

Material: blood. Receptors originate from a girl aged 10 to 17 with multiple sclerosis.

This clonotype was seen a handful of times. This sequence joins TRBV6-5 and TRBJ1-5; 7 bases are a match to TRBD1. The germline CDR1 and CDR2 sequences are MNHEY and SVGAGI. V lost 5 bases and J lost 1; bases outside the gene matches: 5. The CDR3 has 15 residues. This chain's CDR3 is CASSVGTASNQPQHF. DNA of the CDR3: TGTGCCAGCAGTGTGGGGACAGCGAGCAATCAGCCCCAGCATTTT.

J is TRBJ2-6 and V is TRBV28; TRBD2 matches 8 bases. Germline CDR1 and CDR2: MDHEN and SYDVKM. V was clipped by 3 bases and J by 3 bases; unmatched bases: 1. The CDR3 sequence is 15 residues long. The DNA of the CDR3 is TGTGCCAGCAGTTTCGGGGGGGATGGGGCCAACGTCCTGACTTTC. The encoded protein is CASSFGGDGANVLTF.

V and J are TRBV5-1 and TRBJ2-7, with 9 bases identical to TRBD1. The CDR3 length is 17 residues. The junction had 9 bases not matched to a gene; V was cut back by 2 bases and J by 0 bases. From germline, CDR1 is SGHRS and CDR2 YFSETQ. CDR3 sequence: CASSLRDRVAGSYEQYF. In nucleotides, the CDR3 is TGCGCCAGCAGCTTAAGGGACAGGGTAGCGGGCTCCTACGAGCAGTACTTC.

This clonotype has a handful of counts. The CDR3 protein is CASSYTGGYEQYF. In DNA form, the CDR3 reads TGTGCCAGCAGCTACACAGGTGGCTACGAGCAGTACTTC. The chain recombines TRBV7-9 with TRBJ2-4, with a weak D call TRBD1 (5 bases). The J call is in doubt because the DNA end fits TRBJ2-7 better. The CDR3 loop spans 13 amino acids. Germline CDR1 is SEHNR and CDR2 is FQNEAQ (reference sequence).

V and J are TRBV20-1 and TRBJ2-5, with D possibly TRBD2 on 5 matching bases. The CDR3 length is 14 residues. Trimming stripped 3 bases from V and 2 bases from J, with 13 bases between. Germline CDR1 DFQATT, CDR2 SNEGSKA (reference sequence). The CDR3 region has the DNA TGCAGTGCTAGCCAGCGGAATGCACAAGAGACCCAGTACTTC. This translates into CSASQRNAQETQYF.

This chain joins TRBV20-1 and TRBJ2-5; D is possibly TRBD1 (5 bases). The CDR3 contains 12 residues. V was trimmed by 5 bases and J by 1 base, leaving 8 bases between them. Germline values: CDR1 DFQATT, CDR2 SNEGSKA (reference sequence). The CDR3 DNA reads TGCAGTGCTTATGACAGCCAAGAGACCCAGTACTTC. This gives the protein CSAYDSQETQYF.

This CDR3 reads CASSSDGQPQHF. The CDR3 DNA follows: TGTGCCAGCAGCTCGGACGGTCAGCCCCAGCATTTT. This chain connects TRBV9 to TRBJ1-5, with D uncertain. The CDR3 is made up of 12 amino acids. CDR1 is SGDLS and CDR2 is YYNGEE in the germline V gene. Deletions cut 4 bases from V and 6 bases from J, with 8 bases between. Full variable domain (remainder filled in from reference TRBV9 and TRBJ1-5): DSGVTQTPKHLITATGQRVTLRCSPRSGDLSVYWYQQSLDQGLQFLIQYYNGEERAKGNILERFSAQQFPDLHSELNLSSLELGDSALYFCASSSDGQPQHFGDGTRLSIL.

The chain employs TRBV4-3 and TRBJ2-4, with a possible D match to TRBD1 (6 bases). Germline CDR1 LGHNA, CDR2 YSLEER. The CDR3 is made up of 15 amino acids. Trimming pared 0 bases from V and 6 bases from J, leaving 12 bases between. The CDR3 coding sequence is TGCGCCAGCAGCCAAGACCCGGGACACCTAAACATTCAGTACTTC. Protein: CASSQDPGHLNIQYF.

This clonotype was picked up one time. J is TRBJ1-5 and V is TRBV5-6, with a tentative D call TRBD1 (6 bases). CDR1 and CDR2 from the germline V gene are SGHDT and YYEEEE. The V and J ends lost 3 bases and 4 bases respectively, with 11 bases between them. The CDR3 totals 14 residues. CDR3 nucleotides: TGTGCCAGCAGCTCTACCCAGGGGAATCAGCCCCAGCATTTT. Translation gives CASSSTQGNQPQHF.